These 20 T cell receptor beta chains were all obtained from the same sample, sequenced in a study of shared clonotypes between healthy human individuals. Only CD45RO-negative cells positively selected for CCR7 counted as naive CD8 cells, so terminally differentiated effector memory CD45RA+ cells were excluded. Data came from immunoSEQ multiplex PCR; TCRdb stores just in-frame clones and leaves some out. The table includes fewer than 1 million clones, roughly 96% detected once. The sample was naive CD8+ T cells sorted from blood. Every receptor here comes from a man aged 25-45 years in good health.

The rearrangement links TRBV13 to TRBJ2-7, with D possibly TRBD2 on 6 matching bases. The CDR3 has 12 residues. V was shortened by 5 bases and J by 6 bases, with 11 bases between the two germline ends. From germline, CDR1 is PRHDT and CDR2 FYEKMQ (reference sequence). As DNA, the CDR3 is TGTGCCAGCAGCAGCGGGCCGGGCGAGCAGTACTTC. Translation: CASSSGPGEQYF.

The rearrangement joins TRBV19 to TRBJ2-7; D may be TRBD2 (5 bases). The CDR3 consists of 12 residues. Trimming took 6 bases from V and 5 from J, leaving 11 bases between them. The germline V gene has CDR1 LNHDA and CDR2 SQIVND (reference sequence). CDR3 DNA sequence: TGTGCCAGTAGCCTCTCCGGGGACGAGCAGTACTTC. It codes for CASSLSGDEQYF.

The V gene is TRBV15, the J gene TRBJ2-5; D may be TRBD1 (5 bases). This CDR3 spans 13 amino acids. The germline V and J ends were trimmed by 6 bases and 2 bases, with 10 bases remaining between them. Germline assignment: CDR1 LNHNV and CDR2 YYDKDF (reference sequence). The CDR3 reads CATRDNRQETQYF. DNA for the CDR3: TGTGCCACCAGGGACAACAGACAAGAGACCCAGTACTTC.

The CDR3 reads CASSMTGTEQYF. In nucleotides, the CDR3 is TGTGCCAGCAGCATGACAGGGACCGAGCAGTACTTC. The J gene is TRBJ2-7, the V gene TRBV27, with 7 bases matching TRBD1. Germline V CDR1 and CDR2: MNHEY, SMNVEV (reference sequence). This CDR3 comprises 12 residues. J was trimmed by 6 bases and V by 6 bases; bases with no gene match: 5.

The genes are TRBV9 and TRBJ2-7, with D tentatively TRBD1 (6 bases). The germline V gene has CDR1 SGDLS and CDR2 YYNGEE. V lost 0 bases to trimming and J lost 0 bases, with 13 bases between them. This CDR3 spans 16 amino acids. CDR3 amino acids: CASSVDRDTYSYEQYF. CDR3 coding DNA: TGTGCCAGCAGCGTAGATCGGGACACCTACTCCTACGAGCAGTACTTC.

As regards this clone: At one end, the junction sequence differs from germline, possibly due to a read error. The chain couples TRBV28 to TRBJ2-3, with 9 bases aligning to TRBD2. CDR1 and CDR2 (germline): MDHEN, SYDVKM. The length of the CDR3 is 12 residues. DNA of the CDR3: TGTGCCAGCAGTTCTATAGCGGGAGCCAGGGATTTT. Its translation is CASSSIAGARDF.

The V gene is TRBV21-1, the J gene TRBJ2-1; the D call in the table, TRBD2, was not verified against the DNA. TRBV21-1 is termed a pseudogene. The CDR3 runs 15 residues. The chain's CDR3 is CASSTSGRAYNEQFF. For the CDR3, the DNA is TGTGCCAGCAGCACTAGCGGGAGGGCCTACAATGAGCAGTTCTTC.

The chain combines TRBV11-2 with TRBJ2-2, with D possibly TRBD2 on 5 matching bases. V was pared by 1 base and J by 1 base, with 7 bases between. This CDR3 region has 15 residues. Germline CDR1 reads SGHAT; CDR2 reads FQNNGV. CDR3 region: CASSLAAGNTGELFF. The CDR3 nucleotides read TGTGCCAGCAGCTTAGCGGCGGGGAACACCGGGGAGCTGTTTTTT.

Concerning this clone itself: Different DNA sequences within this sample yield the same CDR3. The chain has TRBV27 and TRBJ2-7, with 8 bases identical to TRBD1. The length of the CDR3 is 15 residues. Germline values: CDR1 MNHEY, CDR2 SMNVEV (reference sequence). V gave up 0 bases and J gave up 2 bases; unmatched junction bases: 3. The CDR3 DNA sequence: TGTGCCAGCAGTTTATCCGGACAGGGCGCCTACGAGCAGTACTTC. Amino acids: CASSLSGQGAYEQYF.

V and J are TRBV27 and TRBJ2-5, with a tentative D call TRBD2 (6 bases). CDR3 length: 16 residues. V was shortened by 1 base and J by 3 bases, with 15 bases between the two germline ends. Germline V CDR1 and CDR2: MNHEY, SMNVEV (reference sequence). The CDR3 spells CASSLYRGTGEETQYF. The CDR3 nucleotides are TGTGCCAGCAGTTTATACCGCGGGACGGGAGAAGAGACCCAGTACTTC.

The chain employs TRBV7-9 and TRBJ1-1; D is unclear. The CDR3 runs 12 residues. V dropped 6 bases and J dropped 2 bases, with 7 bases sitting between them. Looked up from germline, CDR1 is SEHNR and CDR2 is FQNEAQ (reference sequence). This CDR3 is CASRTLNTEAFF. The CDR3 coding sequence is TGTGCCAGCAGAACCCTAAACACTGAAGCTTTCTTT. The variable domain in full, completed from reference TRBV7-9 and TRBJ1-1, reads DTGVSQNPRHKITKRGQNVTFRCDPISEHNRLYWYRQTLGQGPEFLTYFQNEAQLEKSRLLSDRFSAERPKGSFSTLEIQRTEQGDSAMYLCASRTLNTEAFFGQGTRLTVV.

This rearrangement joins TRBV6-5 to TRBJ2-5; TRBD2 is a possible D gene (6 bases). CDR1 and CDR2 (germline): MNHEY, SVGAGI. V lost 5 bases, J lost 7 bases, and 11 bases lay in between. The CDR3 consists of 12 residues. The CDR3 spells CASSPSGGTQYF. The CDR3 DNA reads TGTGCCAGCAGTCCTTCCGGGGGGACCCAGTACTTC.

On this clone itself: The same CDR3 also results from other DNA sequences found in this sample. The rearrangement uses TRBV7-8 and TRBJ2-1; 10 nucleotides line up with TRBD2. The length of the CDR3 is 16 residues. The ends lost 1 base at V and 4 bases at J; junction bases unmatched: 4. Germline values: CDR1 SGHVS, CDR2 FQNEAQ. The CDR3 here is CASSLGWTSGYNEQFF. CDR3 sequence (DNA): TGTGCCAGCAGCTTAGGTTGGACTAGCGGTTACAATGAGCAGTTCTTC.

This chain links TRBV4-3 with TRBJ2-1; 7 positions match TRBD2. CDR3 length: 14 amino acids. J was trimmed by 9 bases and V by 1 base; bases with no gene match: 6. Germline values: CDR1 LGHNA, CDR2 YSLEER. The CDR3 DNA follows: TGCGCCAGCAGCCAAGGGCGGGAGTTGGGTGAGCAGTTCTTC. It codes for CASSQGRELGEQFF.

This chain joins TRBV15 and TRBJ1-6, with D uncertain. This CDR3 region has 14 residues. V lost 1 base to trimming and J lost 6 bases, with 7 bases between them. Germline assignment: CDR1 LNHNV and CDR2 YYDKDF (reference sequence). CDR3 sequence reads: CATSRAALNSPLHF. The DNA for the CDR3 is TGTGCCACCAGCAGAGCGGCGCTTAATTCACCCCTCCACTTT.

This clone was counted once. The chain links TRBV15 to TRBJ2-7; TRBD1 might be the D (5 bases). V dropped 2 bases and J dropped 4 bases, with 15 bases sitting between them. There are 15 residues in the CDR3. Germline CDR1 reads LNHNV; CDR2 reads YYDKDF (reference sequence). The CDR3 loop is CATSRPTAGKYEQYF. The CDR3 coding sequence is TGTGCCACCAGCAGACCGACGGCAGGGAAATACGAGCAGTACTTC.

The CDR3 nucleotides are TGCGCCAGCAGCTTGATGTCTAGCCCGTACGAGCAGTACTTC. Its protein product is CASSLMSSPYEQYF. This chain links TRBV5-1 with TRBJ2-7, with a weak D call TRBD2 (5 bases). The germline V gene has CDR1 SGHRS and CDR2 YFSETQ. V was clipped by 1 base and J by 4 bases, with 12 bases between them. The CDR3 spans 14 residues.

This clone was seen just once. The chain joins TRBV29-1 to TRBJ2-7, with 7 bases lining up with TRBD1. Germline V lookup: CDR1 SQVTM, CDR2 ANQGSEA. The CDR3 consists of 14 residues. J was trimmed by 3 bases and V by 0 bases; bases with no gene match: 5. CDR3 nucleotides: TGCAGCGTTGAAGATACAGGGGAAGGCTACGAGCAGTACTTC. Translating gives CSVEDTGEGYEQYF.

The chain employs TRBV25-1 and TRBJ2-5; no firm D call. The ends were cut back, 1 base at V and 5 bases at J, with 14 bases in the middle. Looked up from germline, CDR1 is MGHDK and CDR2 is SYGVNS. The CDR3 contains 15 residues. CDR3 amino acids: CASSESFSPRETQYF. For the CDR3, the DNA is TGTGCCAGCAGTGAATCCTTCAGTCCCCGGGAGACCCAGTACTTC. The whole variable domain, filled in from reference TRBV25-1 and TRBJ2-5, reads EADIYQTPRYLVIGTGKKITLECSQTMGHDKMYWYQQDPGMELHLIHYSYGVNSTEKGDLSSESTVSRIRTEHFPLTLESARPSHTSQYLCASSESFSPRETQYFGPGTRLLVL.

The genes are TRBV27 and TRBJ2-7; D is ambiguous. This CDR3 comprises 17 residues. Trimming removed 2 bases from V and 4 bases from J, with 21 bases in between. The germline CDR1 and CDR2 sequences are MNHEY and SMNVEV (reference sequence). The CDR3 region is CASSLSGRWSGSYEQYF. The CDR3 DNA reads TGTGCCAGCAGTTTAAGTGGTAGATGGTCGGGTTCATACGAGCAGTACTTC.